Below, one T cell receptor (beta chain) is given with its context. The antigen is undetermined. Just one base apart from a much larger clone, this may be a read error. The length of the CDR3 is 14 residues. CDR1 is SEHNR and CDR2 is FQNEAQ in the germline V gene (reference sequence). This library used roughly 0.4 ug RNA and molecular barcoded adaptors spanning alpha/delta and beta/gamma chains. One entry per CDR3 protein, called by TCRdb with MiXCR from the reads. Counted here are approximately 61,000 distinct CDR3 sequences, roughly 18% occurring once; the ten biggest clones make up over 12%. These data belong to a study of read filtering for tumor transcriptome and immune sequencing. Overall study: The cohort had around 18 men and roughly 13 women aged about 45 to 80, mean roughly 65 years. Fewer than 10 patients were R-ISS I, 16 were R-ISS II, roughly 7 were R-ISS III. IR-seq gave about 3.5 to 11 million TCR reads per sample; RNA-seq gave roughly 80 to 1,300.

Study-level findings and limits: The CD138-negative fraction was mixed bone marrow immune cells, not pure T cells.

The specimen was a population of CD138-negative cells sorted from bone marrow. The clonotype originates from a donor at least 40 years old with multiple myeloma. This chain links TRBV7-9 with TRBJ1-1, with 8 bases fitting TRBD1. Written as DNA, the CDR3 is TGTGCCTGCAGAGCTAAGAGGACAGGGACTGAAGCTTTCTTT. Translation gives CACRAKRTGTEAFF.